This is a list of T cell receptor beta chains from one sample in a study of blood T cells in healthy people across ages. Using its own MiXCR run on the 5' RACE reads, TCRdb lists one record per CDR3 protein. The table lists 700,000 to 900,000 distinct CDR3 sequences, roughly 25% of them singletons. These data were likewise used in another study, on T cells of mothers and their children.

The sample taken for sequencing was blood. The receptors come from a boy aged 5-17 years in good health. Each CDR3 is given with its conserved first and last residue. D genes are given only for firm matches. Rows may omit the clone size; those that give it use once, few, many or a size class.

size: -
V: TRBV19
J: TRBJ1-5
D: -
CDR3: CASSSGWVGNQPQHF
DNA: TGTGCCAGTAGTTCCGGATGGGTAGGCAATCAGCCCCAGCATTTT

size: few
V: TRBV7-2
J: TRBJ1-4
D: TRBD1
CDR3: CASSTHLTGANEKLFF
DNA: TGTGCCAGCAGCACGCACTTGACAGGGGCTAATGAAAAACTGTTTTTT

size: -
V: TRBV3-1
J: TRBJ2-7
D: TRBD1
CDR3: CGSSDGRGYPYEQYF
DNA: TGTGGCAGCAGCGACGGCAGGGGGTATCCCTACGAGCAGTACTTC

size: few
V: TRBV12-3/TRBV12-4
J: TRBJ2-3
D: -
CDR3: CASSPTLGIKLDTQYF
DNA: TGTGCCAGCAGTCCTACACTCGGGATAAAGTTAGATACGCAGTATTTT

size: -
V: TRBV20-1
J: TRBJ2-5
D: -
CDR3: CSARTRIETQYF
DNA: TGCAGTGCTAGGACTAGGATAGAGACCCAGTACTTC

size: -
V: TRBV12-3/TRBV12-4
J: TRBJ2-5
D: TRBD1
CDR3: CASRKDRGRETQYF
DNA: TGTGCCAGCAGGAAGGACAGGGGGCGAGAGACCCAGTACTTC

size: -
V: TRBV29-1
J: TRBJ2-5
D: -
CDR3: CSVKMMGAGETQYF
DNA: TGCAGCGTTAAAATGATGGGGGCAGGGGAGACCCAGTACTTC

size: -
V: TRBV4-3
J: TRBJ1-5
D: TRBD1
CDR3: CASSQLRDRDQPQHF
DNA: TGCGCCAGCAGCCAACTCCGGGACAGGGATCAGCCCCAGCATTTT

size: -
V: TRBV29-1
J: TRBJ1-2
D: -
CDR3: CSVGGRNYGYTF
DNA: TGCAGCGTGGGCGGGAGAAACTATGGCTACACCTTC

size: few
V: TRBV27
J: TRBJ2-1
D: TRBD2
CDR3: CASSFTGGNYNEQFF
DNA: TGTGCCAGCAGTTTTACGGGGGGGAATTACAATGAGCAGTTCTTC

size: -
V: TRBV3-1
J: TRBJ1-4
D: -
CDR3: CASSHERGRGTGKLFF
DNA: TGTGCCAGCAGCCACGAAAGAGGGCGGGGAACTGGAAAACTGTTTTTT

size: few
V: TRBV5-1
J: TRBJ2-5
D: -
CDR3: CASSLAVGPQETQYF
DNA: TGCGCCAGCAGCTTGGCGGTCGGGCCCCAAGAGACCCAGTACTTC

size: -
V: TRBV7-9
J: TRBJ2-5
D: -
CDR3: CASSSGPGYQETQYF
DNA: TGTGCCAGCAGCTCAGGGCCCGGGTACCAAGAGACCCAGTACTTC

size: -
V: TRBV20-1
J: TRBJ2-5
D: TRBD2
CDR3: CSAKRTSGPMEYF
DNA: TGCAGTGCTAAGCGGACTAGCGGCCCTATGGAGTACTTC

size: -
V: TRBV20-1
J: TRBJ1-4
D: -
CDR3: CSAKMRGYEKLFF
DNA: TGCAGTGCTAAGATGAGGGGGTATGAAAAACTGTTTTTT

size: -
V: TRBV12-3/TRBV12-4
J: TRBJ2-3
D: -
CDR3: CASSLGRPLGYSTDTQYF
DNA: TGTGCCAGCAGTTTGGGCAGGCCCCTGGGGTACAGCACAGATACGCAGTATTTT

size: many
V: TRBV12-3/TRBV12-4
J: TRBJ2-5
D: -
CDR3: CASSDGSRETQYF
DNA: TGTGCCAGCAGCGATGGCTCGCGGGAGACCCAGTACTTC

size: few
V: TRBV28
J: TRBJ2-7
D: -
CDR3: CASSSGGFAYEQYF
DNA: TGTGCCAGCAGCTCCGGAGGTTTCGCCTACGAGCAGTACTTC

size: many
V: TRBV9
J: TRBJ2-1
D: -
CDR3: CASSVGSSYNEQFF
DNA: TGTGCCAGCAGCGTAGGATCCAGTTACAATGAGCAGTTCTTC

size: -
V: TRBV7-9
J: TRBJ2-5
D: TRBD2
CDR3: CASSPRGAERETQYF
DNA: TGTGCCAGCAGCCCGCGGGGGGCTGAGCGAGAGACCCAGTACTTC

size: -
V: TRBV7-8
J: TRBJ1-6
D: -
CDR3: CASRIGSSYNSPLHF
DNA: TGTGCCAGCAGAATCGGGAGCTCCTATAATTCACCCCTCCACTTT

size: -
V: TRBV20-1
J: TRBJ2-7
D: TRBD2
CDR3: CSARKTSGGWGQYF
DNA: TGCAGTGCTAGAAAGACTAGCGGGGGGTGGGGGCAGTACTTC

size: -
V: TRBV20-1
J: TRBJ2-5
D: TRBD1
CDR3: CSARDTWTGARETQYF
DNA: TGCAGTGCTAGAGATACCTGGACAGGGGCACGGGAGACCCAGTACTTC

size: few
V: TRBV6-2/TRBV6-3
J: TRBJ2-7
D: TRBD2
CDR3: CASSYSRREIKYEQYF
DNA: TGTGCCAGCAGTTACTCGAGGCGGGAGATCAAGTACGAGCAGTACTTC

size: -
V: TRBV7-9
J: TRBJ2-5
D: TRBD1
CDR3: CASSWGQGVMETQYF
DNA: TGTGCCAGCAGCTGGGGACAGGGTGTAATGGAGACCCAGTACTTC

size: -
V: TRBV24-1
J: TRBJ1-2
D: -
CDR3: CATSDPDLGRYTF
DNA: TGTGCCACCAGTGACCCTGACCTCGGGCGCTACACCTTC

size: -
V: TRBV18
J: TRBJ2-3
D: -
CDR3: CASSPPGGAGSDTQYF
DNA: TGTGCCAGCTCACCACCGGGCGGAGCAGGTTCAGATACGCAGTATTTT

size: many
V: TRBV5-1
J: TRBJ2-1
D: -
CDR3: CASSLGGGEQFF
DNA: TGCGCCAGCAGCTTGGGTGGAGGGGAGCAGTTCTTC

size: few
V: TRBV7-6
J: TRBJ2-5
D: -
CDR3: CASSIGNSQGETQYF
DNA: TGTGCCAGCAGCATTGGGAACTCCCAAGGAGAGACCCAGTACTTC

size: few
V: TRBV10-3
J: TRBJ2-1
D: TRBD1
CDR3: CAISPLPGQVDNEQFF
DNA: TGTGCCATCAGCCCTCTACCGGGACAGGTAGACAATGAGCAGTTCTTC

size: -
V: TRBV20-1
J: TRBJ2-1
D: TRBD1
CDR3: CSARDSGTGVNEQFF
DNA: TGCAGTGCTAGAGATTCCGGGACAGGGGTGAATGAGCAGTTCTTC

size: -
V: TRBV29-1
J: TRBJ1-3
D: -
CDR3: CSVRQAGNTIYF
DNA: TGCAGCGTCAGACAGGCTGGAAACACCATATATTTT

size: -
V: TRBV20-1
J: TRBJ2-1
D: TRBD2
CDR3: CSARDRGTSGGSYNEQFF
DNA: TGCAGTGCTAGAGATCGAGGGACTAGCGGGGGTTCTTACAATGAGCAGTTCTTC

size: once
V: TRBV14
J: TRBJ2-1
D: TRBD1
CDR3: CASSLTTGPPYNEQFF
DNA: TGTGCCAGCAGCTTAACGACAGGGCCCCCGTACAATGAGCAGTTCTTC

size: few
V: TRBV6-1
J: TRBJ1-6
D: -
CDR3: CASYILSDRTPTTYNSPLHF
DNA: TGTGCCAGCTATATTTTGTCAGACAGGACCCCTACCACCTATAATTCACCCCTCCACTTT

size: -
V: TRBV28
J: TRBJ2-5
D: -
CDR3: CDLMETQYF
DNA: TGTGACCTGATGGAGACCCAGTACTTC

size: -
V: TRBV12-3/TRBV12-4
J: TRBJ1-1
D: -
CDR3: CAIPTAEAFF
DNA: TGTGCCATCCCGACAGCTGAAGCTTTCTTT

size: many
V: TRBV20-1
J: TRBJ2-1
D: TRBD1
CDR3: CSARDRVIPNNEQFF
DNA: TGCAGTGCCAGGGACAGGGTGATCCCGAACAATGAGCAGTTCTTC

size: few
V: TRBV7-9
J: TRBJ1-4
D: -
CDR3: CASSLFSWTDGEKLFF
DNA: TGTGCCAGCAGCTTATTTTCATGGACAGACGGTGAAAAACTGTTTTTT

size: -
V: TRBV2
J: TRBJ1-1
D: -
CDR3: CASSGLVGGTEAFF
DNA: TGTGCCAGCAGTGGGCTAGTAGGGGGAACTGAAGCTTTCTTT

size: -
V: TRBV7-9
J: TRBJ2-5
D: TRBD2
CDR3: CASSSFQAGQETQYF
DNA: TGTGCCAGCAGCTCCTTTCAAGCGGGGCAAGAGACCCAGTACTTC

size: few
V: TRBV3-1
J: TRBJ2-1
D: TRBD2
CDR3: CASSQEWAGGYEQFF
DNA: TGTGCCAGCAGCCAAGAATGGGCGGGGGGATATGAGCAGTTCTTC

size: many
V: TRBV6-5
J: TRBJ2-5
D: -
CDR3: CASSSGRAVGTQYF
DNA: TGTGCCAGCAGTTCCGGCCGGGCGGTGGGGACCCAGTACTTC

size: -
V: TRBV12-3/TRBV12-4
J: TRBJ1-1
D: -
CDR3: CASSPRRAGMNTEAFF
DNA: TGTGCCAGCAGCCCCCGCCGGGCGGGCATGAACACTGAAGCTTTCTTT

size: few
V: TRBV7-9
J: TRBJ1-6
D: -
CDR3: CASTDLPPSPLHF
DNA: TGTGCCAGCACCGACCTGCCACCCTCACCCCTCCACTTT

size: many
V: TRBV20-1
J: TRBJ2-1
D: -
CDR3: CSAQSRGRSYNEQFF
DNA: TGCAGTGCGCAGAGTAGGGGCCGCTCCTACAATGAGCAGTTCTTC

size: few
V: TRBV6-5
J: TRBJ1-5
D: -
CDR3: CASALGGGTGTDTQHF
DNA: TGTGCCAGCGCACTTGGAGGCGGGACCGGCACAGATACGCAGCATTTT

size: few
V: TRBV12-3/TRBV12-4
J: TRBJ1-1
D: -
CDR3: CASSTTPMNTEAFF
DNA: TGTGCCAGCAGTACCACACCCATGAACACTGAAGCTTTCTTT

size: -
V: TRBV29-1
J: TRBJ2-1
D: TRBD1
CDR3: CSASVTGSYNEQFF
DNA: TGCAGCGCTTCGGTGACAGGGTCCTACAATGAGCAGTTCTTC

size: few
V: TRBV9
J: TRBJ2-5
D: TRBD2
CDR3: CASSGSGTMEETQYF
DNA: TGTGCCAGCAGCGGATCCGGGACTATGGAAGAGACCCAGTACTTC